Presented here are 9 T cell receptor beta chains from one specimen sequenced in a study of cytomegalovirus exposure and HLA in healthy donors. Here immunoSEQ multiplex PCR was the method, and the copy in TCRdb shows in-frame clones only, minus some. The sample holds just over 80,000 clones, 90% to 97% seen once. The sequenced sample consisted of PBMCs. These receptors all come from a woman aged 18-30 years in good health and CMV-seronegative.

This clone showed up just once. The chain joins TRBV5-4 to TRBJ2-7, with D maybe TRBD2 (6 bases). The CDR3 runs 15 residues. V lost 2 bases to trimming and J lost 2 bases, with 14 bases between them. In germline, CDR1 is SGHNT, CDR2 YYREEE (reference sequence). DNA of the CDR3: TGTGCCAGCAGCTTTCCCGGGGACTTAGCCTACGAGCAGTACTTC. This sequence encodes CASSFPGDLAYEQYF.

J is TRBJ1-3 and V is TRBV7-2, with TRBD1 matching 10 bases. The CDR3 covers 14 residues. CDR1 and CDR2 from the germline V gene are SGHTA and FQGNSA. The ends lost 3 bases at V and 4 bases at J; junction bases unmatched: 0. The chain's CDR3 is CASSLTGGGNTIYF. DNA of the CDR3: TGTGCCAGCAGCTTGACAGGGGGCGGAAACACCATATATTTT.

J is TRBJ2-5 and V is TRBV2; TRBD2 agrees at 11 bases. CDR1 and CDR2 (germline): SNHLY, FYNNEI. Trimming at V came to 9 bases and at J to 1 base, leaving 4 bases not matched to a gene. CDR3 length: 14 amino acids. The CDR3 nucleotides are TGTGCCAGTCGACTAGCGGGATTCCAAGAGACCCAGTACTTC. Protein: CASRLAGFQETQYF.

Only one count was recorded for this clone. This rearrangement joins TRBV7-9 to TRBJ1-5; 8 bases line up with TRBD1. The CDR3 contains 15 residues. With 1 base clipped from V and 4 bases from J, the junction kept 3 bases outside the gene matches. The germline V gene has CDR1 SEHNR and CDR2 FQNEAQ (reference sequence). CDR3 region: CASSLGTGKNQPQHF. CDR3 bases: TGTGCCAGCAGCTTAGGGACAGGGAAGAATCAGCCCCAGCATTTT.

The rearrangement joins TRBV6-1 to TRBJ1-5; 7 bases map to TRBD1. Germline V gene sequence: CDR1 MNHNS, CDR2 SASEGT. The CDR3 is 14 amino acids. The V segment lost 3 bases and the J segment 3 bases; nucleotides outside the gene matches: 2. CDR3 DNA sequence: TGTGCCAGCAGTGATGGACAGGTCAATCAGCCCCAGCATTTT. Translation gives CASSDGQVNQPQHF.

The V gene is TRBV18, the J gene TRBJ2-1; 7 bases map to TRBD2. Trimming took 3 bases from V and 7 from J; bases not matched to a gene: 3. The CDR3 contains 13 residues. Germline V gives CDR1 KGHSH, CDR2 LQKENI. CDR3 nucleotides: TGTGCCAGCTCACCGAGGCGGGAGAATGAGCAGTTCTTC. This translates into CASSPRRENEQFF.

The chain carries TRBV5-6 and TRBJ1-2; no firm D call. The CDR3 consists of 16 residues. Germline V CDR1 and CDR2: SGHDT, YYEEEE. Trimming took off 1 base at V and 2 bases at J, with 15 bases between the two ends. The DNA of the CDR3 is TGTGCCAGCAGCTTGAAGCGTACTAAACGGAACTATGGCTACACCTTC. This encodes CASSLKRTKRNYGYTF.

Written as DNA, the CDR3 is TGTGCCAGCAGCCCCCCCGGCGGGACGTCCTACAATGAGCAGTTCTTC. As protein: CASSPPGGTSYNEQFF. The J gene is TRBJ2-1, the V gene TRBV7-2; maybe TRBD2 (6 bases). Between the trimmed V and J ends, which lost 5 bases and 1 base, there was a span of 15 bases. Germline V gene sequence: CDR1 SGHTA, CDR2 FQGNSA. The CDR3 contains 16 residues.

This chain uses TRBV4-1 with TRBJ2-5; no firm D call. The germline V and J ends were trimmed by 0 bases and 4 bases, with 3 bases remaining between them. The CDR3 spans 12 residues. In germline, CDR1 is MGHRA, CDR2 YSYEKL. The CDR3 reads CASSQDRETQYF. The CDR3 DNA sequence: TGCGCCAGCAGCCAAGATCGAGAGACCCAGTACTTC.